The sequence of this T cell receptor (beta chain) was determined in a study of Ad26.COV2.S vaccination and SARS-CoV-2 variants. This clone came up once. Its target is unknown. Treatment: around 19 received Ad26.COV2.S at low or high dose, single or two shots; about 5 received placebo; per-sample allocation not given. Day 63 following the first vaccine or placebo injection was when the samples were taken. Wuhan-strain SARS-CoV-2 spike was expressed by the Ad26 vector that made up the vaccine. Assay used: immunoSEQ multiplex PCR; TCRdb lists only in-frame clones, some missing. In the table there are 350,000 to 450,000 clones, approximately 85% of which are singletons. Findings of the study overall: Using TCR breadth and depth analyses may have led to underestimated total T cell responses.

CDR3 length: 13 residues. Germline V gene lookup returns CDR1 SGHAT and CDR2 FQNNGV. With 1 base removed from V and 4 bases from J, the gap between germline ends came to 8 bases. This rearrangement joins TRBV11-2 to TRBJ2-7; no firm D call. This TCR came from a person between 18 and 59 years old who received the Ad26.COV2.S COVID-19 vaccine or a placebo. The material sequenced was peripheral blood, taken in a trial of Ad26.COV2.S vaccine versus placebo. The CDR3 nucleotides read TGTGCCAGCAGCTTAGCCCACAGTTACGAGCAGTACTTC. Translation gives CASSLAHSYEQYF.